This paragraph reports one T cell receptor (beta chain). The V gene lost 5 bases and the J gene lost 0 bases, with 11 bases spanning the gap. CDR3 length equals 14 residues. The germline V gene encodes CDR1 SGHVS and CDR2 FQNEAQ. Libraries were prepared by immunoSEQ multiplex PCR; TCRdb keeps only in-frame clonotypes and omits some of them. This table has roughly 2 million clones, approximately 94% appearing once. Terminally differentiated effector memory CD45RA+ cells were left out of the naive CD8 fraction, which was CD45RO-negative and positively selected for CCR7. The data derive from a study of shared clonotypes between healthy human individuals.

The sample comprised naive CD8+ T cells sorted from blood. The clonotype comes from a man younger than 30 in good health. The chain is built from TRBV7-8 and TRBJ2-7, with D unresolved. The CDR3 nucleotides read TGTGCCAGCAGCCTGGTTCACATCTCCTACGAGCAGTACTTC. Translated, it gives CASSLVHISYEQYF.